This T cell receptor (beta chain) was profiled in a study of neurological immune-mediated disorders. Study conclusions and caveats: Multiple sclerosis, the disease with the least TCR clonal expansion, fell below healthy controls, whereas HTLV-1-associated myelopathy showed the most.

Germline V CDR1 and CDR2: SGHRS, YFSETQ. V shed 4 bases and J shed 5 bases, with 7 bases lying between them. The CDR3 consists of 11 residues. Note on this clonotype: Its antigen is unknown.

TCRdb itself ran the 5' RACE reads through MiXCR, one entry per CDR3 protein. There are 36,000 or so distinct CDR3 sequences in the sample; 10% occur only once, and under 8.5% lies in the top ten. J is TRBJ2-7 and V is TRBV5-1; D call uncertain. Sequencing was carried out using PBMCs. The sequence was obtained from a woman aged 30 to 39 with HTLV-1-associated myelopathy (HAM/TSP). For the CDR3, the DNA is TGCGCCAGCAGCCACCTAAACGAGCAGTACTTC. The encoded protein is CASSHLNEQYF.